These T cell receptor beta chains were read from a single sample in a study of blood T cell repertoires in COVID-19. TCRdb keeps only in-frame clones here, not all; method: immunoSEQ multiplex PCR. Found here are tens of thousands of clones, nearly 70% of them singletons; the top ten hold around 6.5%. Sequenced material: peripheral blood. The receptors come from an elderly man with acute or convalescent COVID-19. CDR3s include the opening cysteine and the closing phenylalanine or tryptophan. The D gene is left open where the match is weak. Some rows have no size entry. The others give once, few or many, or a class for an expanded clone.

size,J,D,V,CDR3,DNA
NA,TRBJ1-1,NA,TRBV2,CASKGYAGMNTEAFF,TGTGCCAGCAAGGGCTATGCAGGGATGAACACTGAAGCTTTCTTT
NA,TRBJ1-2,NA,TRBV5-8,CASSLAWAGNYGYTF,TGTGCCAGCAGCTTGGCCTGGGCAGGGAACTATGGCTACACCTTC
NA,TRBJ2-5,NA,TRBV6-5,CASKRTRPRETQYF,TGTGCCAGCAAGAGGACAAGGCCGAGGGAGACCCAGTACTTC
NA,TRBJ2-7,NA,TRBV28,CASTQGGQTYEQYF,TGTGCCAGCACCCAAGGAGGGCAGACCTACGAGCAGTACTTC
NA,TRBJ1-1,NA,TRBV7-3,CASSPGHQNTEAFF,TGTGCCAGCAGCCCCGGACACCAGAACACTGAAGCTTTCTTT
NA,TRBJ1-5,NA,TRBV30,CAWSRQGNQPQHF,TGTGCCTGGAGTAGGCAGGGCAATCAGCCCCAGCATTTT
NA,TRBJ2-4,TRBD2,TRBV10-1,CASSEASSGRDIQYF,TGCGCCAGCAGTGAGGCATCTAGCGGGAGGGACATTCAGTACTTC
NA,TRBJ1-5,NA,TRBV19,CASSGTLSNQPQHF,TGTGCCAGTAGCGGGACACTTAGCAATCAGCCCCAGCATTTT
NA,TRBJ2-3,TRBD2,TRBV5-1,CASSGQAGGSNTQYF,TGCGCCAGCAGCGGCCAAGCGGGAGGGTCGAATACGCAGTATTTT
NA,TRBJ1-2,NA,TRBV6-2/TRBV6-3,CASSYRVANPYTF,TGTGCCAGCAGTTACCGGGTCGCCAATCCCTACACCTTC
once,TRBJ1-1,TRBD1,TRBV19,CASSIGVLDRANTEAFF,TGTGCCAGTAGTATAGGGGTCTTGGACAGGGCGAACACTGAAGCTTTCTTT
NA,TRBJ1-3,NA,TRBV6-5,CAVSGDSGNTIYF,TGTGCAGTATCCGGGGACTCTGGAAACACCATATATTTT
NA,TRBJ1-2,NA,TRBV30,CASQGSGGYTF,TGTGCCTCGCAGGGATCGGGCGGCTACACCTTC
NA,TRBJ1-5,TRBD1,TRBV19,CASSIDPTGDSNQPQHF,TGTGCCAGTAGTATCGACCCGACAGGGGATAGCAATCAGCCCCAGCATTTT
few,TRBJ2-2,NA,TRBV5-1,CASSLEAGAPTGELFF,TGCGCCAGCAGCTTGGAGGCGGGGGCGCCCACCGGGGAGCTGTTTTTT
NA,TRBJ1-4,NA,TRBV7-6,CASSSKGSTNEKLFF,TGTGCCAGCAGCTCAAAGGGGTCCACTAATGAAAAACTGTTTTTT
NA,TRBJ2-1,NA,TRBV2,CASSQGGAEQFF,TGTGCCAGCAGTCAAGGTGGAGCGGAGCAGTTCTTC
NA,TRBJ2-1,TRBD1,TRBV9,CASSVDGRGSENEQFF,TGTGCCAGCAGCGTAGATGGCAGGGGGTCTGAGAATGAGCAGTTCTTC
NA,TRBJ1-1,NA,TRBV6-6,CASSYGQLNTEAFF,TGTGCCAGCAGTTACGGACAGCTAAACACTGAAGCTTTCTTT
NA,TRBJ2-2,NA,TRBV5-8,CASSPWRKMNTGELFF,TGTGCCAGCAGCCCTTGGCGGAAAATGAACACCGGGGAGCTGTTTTTT
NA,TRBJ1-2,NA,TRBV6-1,CASSERTPNYGYTF,TGTGCCAGCAGTGAGCGGACACCTAATTATGGCTACACCTTC
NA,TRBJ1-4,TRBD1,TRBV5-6,CASSPDRVLGEKLFF,TGTGCCAGCAGCCCTGACAGGGTTCTAGGAGAAAAACTGTTTTTT
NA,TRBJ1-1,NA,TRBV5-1,CASSTKGSTEAFF,TGCGCCAGCAGCACGAAAGGGAGCACTGAAGCTTTCTTT
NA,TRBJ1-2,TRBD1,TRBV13,CASSVTGVSGYTF,TGTGCCAGCAGCGTCACAGGGGTGAGTGGCTACACCTTC
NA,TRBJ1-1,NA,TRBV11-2,CASSFTDRGTEAFF,TGTGCCAGCAGCTTTACAGACCGGGGGACTGAAGCTTTCTTT
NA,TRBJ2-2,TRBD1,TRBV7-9,CASRPLGGRELFF,TGTGCCAGCAGGCCGTTAGGGGGCCGGGAGCTGTTTTTT
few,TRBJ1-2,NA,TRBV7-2,CASSPTGPGYTF,TGTGCCAGCAGCCCTACAGGACCGGGCTACACCTTC
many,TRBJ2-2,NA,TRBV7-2,CASSFLSTGELFF,TGTGCCAGCAGCTTTCTCAGCACCGGGGAGCTGTTTTTT
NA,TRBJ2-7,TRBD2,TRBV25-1,CASSESTSGPSYEQYF,TGTGCCAGCAGTGAATCGACTAGCGGGCCCTCCTACGAGCAGTACTTC
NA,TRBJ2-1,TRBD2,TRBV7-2,CASSFRGAGGPKNEQFF,TGTGCCAGCAGCTTTAGGGGTGCGGGAGGGCCCAAAAATGAGCAGTTCTTC
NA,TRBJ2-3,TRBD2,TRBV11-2,CASSTRLAGEPDTQYF,TGTGCCAGCAGCACCAGACTAGCGGGAGAGCCAGATACGCAGTATTTT
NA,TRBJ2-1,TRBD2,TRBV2,CASSDLGLAGEQFF,TGTGCCAGCAGTGACTTGGGACTAGCTGGCGAGCAGTTCTTC
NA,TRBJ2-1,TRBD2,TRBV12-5,CASGPDIGGRAYNEQFF,TGTGCTAGTGGTCCAGATATAGGCGGGAGGGCTTACAATGAGCAGTTCTTC
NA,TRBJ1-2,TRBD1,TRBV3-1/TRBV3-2,CASSQARQGNYGYTF,TGTGCCAGCAGCCAAGCTAGACAGGGGAACTATGGCTACACCTTC
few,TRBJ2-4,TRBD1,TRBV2,CASSGKGAAKNIQYF,TGTGCCAGCAGTGGGAAGGGGGCGGCCAAAAACATTCAGTACTTC
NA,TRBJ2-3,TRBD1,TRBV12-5,CASGLVRDRGSTDTQYF,TGTGCTAGTGGTTTGGTACGCGACAGGGGGAGCACAGATACGCAGTATTTT